A selection of T cell receptor beta chains follows, all from one sample in a study of cytomegalovirus exposure and HLA in healthy donors. The repertoire was sequenced with immunoSEQ multiplex PCR; TCRdb's copy has only in-frame clones and lacks some. The sample records roughly 200,000 clones, approximately 85% being singletons. Specimen: PBMCs. The receptors derive from a woman aged 50 to 65 in good health and CMV-seronegative. CDR3s include the opening cysteine and the closing phenylalanine or tryptophan. Not every row has a clone size; where given, it reads once, few, many or a size class.

size,length,V,J,CDR3
NA,13,TRBV27,TRBJ2-1,CASAVDRGYEQFF
NA,13,TRBV2,TRBJ2-1,CASSPGTGNEQFF
NA,15,TRBV7-9,TRBJ2-1,CASSLRLAGANEQFF
NA,15,TRBV10-1,TRBJ2-7,CASSEKTSGSHEQYF
NA,14,TRBV7-2,TRBJ2-7,CASSSGRQSYEQYF
NA,21,TRBV13,TRBJ2-5,CASSRQYLGGRTGDLQETQYF
NA,14,TRBV19,TRBJ1-5,CASSMGRWNQPQHF
NA,12,TRBV13,TRBJ2-5,CASTIRGETQYF
NA,14,TRBV27,TRBJ2-7,CASSLGGISNEQYF
NA,14,TRBV19,TRBJ2-1,CASRGRETYNEQFF
NA,17,TRBV14,TRBJ2-1,CASSQDRGIDGMSEQFF
NA,16,TRBV7-9,TRBJ2-1,CSSSLVPSAVSDEQFF
NA,18,TRBV29-1,TRBJ2-1,CSVVRDGWTSGMNNEQFF
NA,15,TRBV5-1,TRBJ2-5,CASRPGTGGEETQYF
NA,15,TRBV6-1,TRBJ2-5,CASRTGTGGIETQYF
NA,13,TRBV28,TRBJ2-3,CASSQGQIDTQYF
NA,16,TRBV15,TRBJ2-5,CATSSRLAGFGETQYF
NA,14,TRBV19,TRBJ1-2,CASSLDRGSYGYTF
NA,15,TRBV7-2,TRBJ2-2,CAGSWGLAGAGELFF
NA,16,TRBV18,TRBJ2-5,CASSPQWIRGQETQYF
NA,15,TRBV15,TRBJ1-2,CATSRGGGANYGYTF
NA,12,TRBV28,TRBJ1-1,CASSLRGTEAFF
NA,13,TRBV11-3,TRBJ2-1,CASSLNQYNEQFF
NA,17,TRBV28,TRBJ2-5,CASSLPGGGYGEETQYF
NA,13,TRBV7-8,TRBJ1-1,CASRPGMGKEAFF
NA,12,TRBV6-6,TRBJ1-5,CASSYSSGPQHF
NA,16,TRBV28,TRBJ2-7,CASTPPGGRPYYEQYF
NA,16,TRBV5-1,TRBJ1-1,CASSSQRGTVMTEAFF
once,18,TRBV7-2,TRBJ1-3,CASSFLKSGTDSGNTIYF
NA,16,TRBV7-9,TRBJ2-5,CASSLLTGYSKETQYF
NA,14,TRBV5-1,TRBJ1-1,CASSSEEGRTEAFF
NA,16,TRBV10-3,TRBJ2-3,CAISSGGGLSTDTQYF
NA,14,TRBV6-4,TRBJ1-1,CASSERGGYTEAFF
NA,16,TRBV27,TRBJ2-7,CASSFWTSGTSYEQYF
NA,13,TRBV2,TRBJ1-2,CASSSQGYYGYTF
NA,13,TRBV6-1,TRBJ1-2,CASRPQPRDGYTF
NA,17,TRBV30,TRBJ2-2,CAWTLGLAGVNTGELFF
NA,13,TRBV10-2,TRBJ1-2,CASSFGLDYGYTF
few,17,TRBV7-6,TRBJ2-3,CASSPQTSGYSTDTQYF
NA,16,TRBV28,TRBJ2-1,CASSFGGTGLYNEQLF
few,17,TRBV6-4,TRBJ2-1,CASLGQRDREDNNEQFF
NA,14,TRBV7-2,TRBJ1-5,CASSLVGSNQPQHF
NA,13,TRBV27,TRBJ2-6,CASSLSGANVLTF
few,13,TRBV2,TRBJ2-5,CASKGDRLETQYF
NA,16,TRBV7-2,TRBJ1-1,CASSLDGQSLNTEAFF
NA,14,TRBV6-6,TRBJ1-1,CASSFLGQNTEAFF
NA,16,TRBV28,TRBJ2-7,CASSSGWGAFSYEQYF
NA,14,TRBV6-5,TRBJ1-2,CASSYSYSKGGYTF
NA,11,TRBV20-1,TRBJ1-2,CSAPVPHGYTF
few,16,TRBV18,TRBJ2-1,CASSPRSQTAYNEQFF
NA,14,TRBV27,TRBJ1-5,CASSSLRFPQPQHF
NA,15,TRBV15,TRBJ2-7,CATSSREGPSYEQYF
NA,12,TRBV7-9,TRBJ1-1,CSSSSVPGGAFF
NA,17,TRBV28,TRBJ2-7,CASTNFPGLAGADEQYF
few,11,TRBV2,TRBJ2-1,CASSPYNEQFF
NA,19,TRBV5-8,TRBJ2-5,CASSSGQGAQVGPQETQYF
NA,19,TRBV5-1,TRBJ2-1,CASSLGGLAGGSGRFQQFF
NA,12,TRBV19,TRBJ2-7,CASSAGSHEQYF
NA,14,TRBV30,TRBJ2-7,CAWTRGAGPIEQYF